This passage covers 15 T cell receptor beta chains from one sample sequenced in a study of shared clonotypes between healthy human individuals. Sequencing was performed with immunoSEQ multiplex PCR; in TCRdb, only in-frame clones are kept and a portion is missing. The sample shows more than 1 million clones, approximately 78% of them seen only once. The sequenced sample was memory CD4+ T cells from PBMCs. Indicated subset: CD45RA-negative fraction. The receptors derive from a man aged 18 to 35 in good health. Some clones in this sample may be carry-over from other donors' samples.

The chain links TRBV5-1 to TRBJ2-1; D call uncertain. The V and J ends lost 2 bases and 5 bases respectively, with 8 bases between them. Germline CDR1 is SGHRS and CDR2 is YFSETQ. The length of the CDR3 is 13 residues. CDR3 loop: CASSFRVDNEQFF. The CDR3 coding sequence is TGCGCCAGCAGCTTTAGAGTGGACAATGAGCAGTTCTTC.

The chain couples TRBV11-1 to TRBJ2-2; D is unclear. Germline V gene sequence: CDR1 SGHAT, CDR2 FQDESV (reference sequence). Trimming shortened V by 8 bases and J by 5 bases, and 12 bases separated the two germline ends. CDR3 length: 13 residues. CDR3 sequence reads: CASGRVVTGELFF. Here the CDR3 DNA reads TGTGCCAGCGGACGAGTTGTGACCGGGGAGCTGTTTTTT.

The rearrangement uses TRBV6-1 and TRBJ1-1, with no clear D. Looked up from germline, CDR1 is MNHNS and CDR2 is SASEGT. The CDR3 consists of 15 residues. V dropped 1 base and J dropped 9 bases, with 18 bases sitting between them. CDR3 DNA: TGTGCCAGCAGTGAAGGTCTTACAGAGCGGTCCCAAGCTTTCTTT. Its translation is CASSEGLTERSQAFF.

The rearrangement uses TRBV6-4 and TRBJ2-3; 8 bases fit TRBD1. The CDR3 runs to 17 residues. Germline loops: CDR1 MRHNA, CDR2 SNTAGT. V dropped 6 bases and J dropped 7; count of bases not matched to a gene: 18. CDR3 sequence reads: CASRDRVTGLSSHTQYF. The CDR3 DNA is TGTGCCAGCAGGGACAGGGTTACGGGGTTATCCTCCCATACGCAGTATTTT.

Details on this clone: This specimen includes other DNA sequences encoding the same CDR3. This chain joins TRBV7-2 and TRBJ2-3; 8 bases map to TRBD2. V was clipped by 2 bases and J by 4 bases; unmatched bases: 2. CDR3 length equals 14 residues. CDR1 and CDR2 (germline): SGHTA, FQGNSA. The CDR3 bases are TGTGCCAGCAGCTTAAGCGGGAGCGCAGATACGCAGTATTTT. Translating gives CASSLSGSADTQYF. Supplemented by reference TRBV7-2 and TRBJ2-3, the full variable domain reads GAGVSQSPSNKVTEKGKDVELRCDPISGHTALYWYRQSLGQGLEFLIYFQGNSAPDKSGLPSDRFSAERTGGSVSTLTIQRTQQEDSAVYLCASSLSGSADTQYFGPGTRLTVL.

This chain links TRBV23-1 with TRBJ1-5; TRBD1 might be the D (5 bases). TRBV23-1 is an ORF, and what it does is uncertain. Trimming pared 4 bases from V and 3 bases from J, leaving 13 bases between. CDR3 size: 15 residues. The CDR3 reads CASSPLKGLNQPQHF. Here the CDR3 DNA reads TGCGCCAGCAGTCCCCTTAAGGGACTCAATCAGCCCCAGCATTTT.

The V call is TRBV29-1, the J call TRBJ2-3; tentatively, D is TRBD1 or TRBD2 (5 bases each). Per the germline V gene, CDR1 is SQVTM and CDR2 is ANQGSEA. Trimming left V 7 bases short and J 9 bases short, with 14 bases between. The CDR3 is 11 amino acids. CDR3 sequence reads: CSGSEDTTQYF. CDR3 sequence (DNA): TGCAGCGGTTCGGAGGACACAACGCAGTATTTT.

The chain carries TRBV7-9 and TRBJ2-3, with 9 positions matching TRBD1. Germline V lookup: CDR1 SEHNR, CDR2 FQNEAQ (reference sequence). This CDR3 is 15 amino acids long. With 3 bases clipped from V and 6 bases from J, the junction kept 7 bases outside the gene matches. CDR3: CASSFGQGSMDTQYF. DNA for the CDR3: TGTGCCAGCAGCTTCGGACAGGGGAGCATGGATACGCAGTATTTT.

This chain links TRBV30 with TRBJ1-2, with TRBD1 as a possible D gene (5 bases). The CDR3 extends over 17 amino acids. Trimming took off 0 bases at V and 2 bases at J, with 19 bases between the two ends. In germline, CDR1 is GTSNPN, CDR2 SVGIG (reference sequence). The CDR3 region is CAWSVSRGPPLNYGYTF. CDR3 DNA: TGTGCCTGGAGTGTAAGTCGGGGCCCACCTCTAAACTATGGCTACACCTTC. Full variable domain (outside the CDR3, taken from reference TRBV30 and TRBJ1-2): SQTIHQWPATLVQPVGSPLSLECTVEGTSNPNLYWYRQAAGRGLQLLFYSVGIGQISSEVPQNLSASRPQDRQFILSSKKLLLSDSGFYLCAWSVSRGPPLNYGYTFGSGTRLTVV.

This clone was detected ten times or more. Other DNA sequences in this specimen translate into the identical CDR3. The chain has TRBV18 and TRBJ2-3, with D hard to call. The CDR3 consists of 12 residues. The germline V gene encodes CDR1 KGHSH and CDR2 LQKENI. Trimming removed 3 bases from V and 4 bases from J, with 5 bases in between. The DNA of the CDR3 is TGTGCCAGCTCACCTTCTGCAGATACGCAGTATTTT. Translation: CASSPSADTQYF. Combining the CDR3 with reference TRBV18 and TRBJ2-3 gives the whole variable domain NAGVMQNPRHLVRRRGQEARLRCSPMKGHSHVYWYRQLPEEGLKFMVYLQKENIIDESGMPKERFSAEFPKEGPSILRIQQVVRGDSAAYFCASSPSADTQYFGPGTRLTVL.

The chain uses TRBV5-1 and TRBJ2-3, with D hard to call. Germline lookup yields CDR1 SGHRS and CDR2 YFSETQ. The CDR3 consists of 15 residues. Deletions cut 2 bases from V and 2 bases from J, with 12 bases between. CDR3 in DNA: TGCGCCAGCAGCTTTTTCGGCGCATACACAGATACGCAGTATTTT. This gives the protein CASSFFGAYTDTQYF. Supplemented by reference TRBV5-1 and TRBJ2-3, the full variable domain reads KAGVTQTPRYLIKTRGQQVTLSCSPISGHRSVSWYQQTPGQGLQFLFEYFSETQRNKGNFPGRFSGRQFSNSRSEMNVSTLELGDSALYLCASSFFGAYTDTQYFGPGTRLTVL.

The J gene is TRBJ2-7, the V gene TRBV2; D might be TRBD1 (5 bases). Trimming left V 6 bases short and J 4 bases short, with 13 bases between. The CDR3 length is 13 residues. The germline V gene encodes CDR1 SNHLY and CDR2 FYNNEI. This CDR3 reads CASSQGGRYEQYF. The DNA for the CDR3 is TGTGCCAGCAGCCAGGGTGGCAGATACGAGCAGTACTTC.

CDR3 amino acids: CASSQSIPTSPYF. Written as DNA, the CDR3 is TGTGCCAGCAGCCAAAGCATCCCGACTAGCCCGTACTTC. This chain connects TRBV7-2 to TRBJ2-7; 7 nucleotides align to TRBD2. The CDR3 is made up of 13 amino acids. CDR1 and CDR2 (germline): SGHTA, FQGNSA. The J segment lost 12 bases and the V segment lost 5 bases, leaving 13 bases of the junction unmatched. The full variable domain, completed using reference TRBV7-2 and TRBJ2-7, is GAGVSQSPSNKVTEKGKDVELRCDPISGHTALYWYRQSLGQGLEFLIYFQGNSAPDKSGLPSDRFSAERTGGSVSTLTIQRTQQEDSAVYLCASSQSIPTSPYFGPGTRLTVT.

The chain combines TRBV4-2 with TRBJ1-3, with unresolved D. Germline V gene sequence: CDR1 LGHNA, CDR2 YNFKEQ. Trimming removed 1 base at V and 4 bases at J, with 8 bases between. The CDR3 is made up of 14 amino acids. The DNA of the CDR3 is TGTGCCAGCAGCCAAGGAACGGGAGGAAACACCATATATTTT. Its translation: CASSQGTGGNTIYF.

Notes on this clone: Relative to the germline gene, one junction end is altered; a read error may explain this. This chain joins TRBV11-2 and TRBJ2-7, with 10 bases identical to TRBD2. The CDR3 has 12 amino acids. The germline gives CDR1 SGHAT, CDR2 FQNNGV. The DNA of the CDR3 is TGTGCCAGCAGCTTAGTCCTAGCGGGAGTAAGCTTC. Encoded protein: CASSLVLAGVSF.